These T cell receptor beta chains were read from a single sample in a study of T cell repertoires in cytomegalovirus infection. TCRdb analysed the reads with MiXCR anew, one entry per CDR3 protein. The table lists 170,000 or so distinct CDR3 sequences, approximately 17% of them singletons. Sequencing used CD8+ T cells from PBMCs. The receptors were sampled from a human donor in good health (CMV status not recorded). Some clones in this sample may be carry-over from other donors' samples. CDR3s include the opening cysteine and the closing phenylalanine or tryptophan. A D gene is named only where the DNA matches it firmly. The listing skips clone size in some rows; elsewhere it reads once, few, many or a size class.

>TRBV6-2/TRBV6-3|.|TRBJ2-1|.
CASSYSEQASSYNEQFF
TGTGCCAGCAGTTACTCTGAGCAGGCAAGCTCCTACAATGAGCAGTTCTTC
>TRBV6-2/TRBV6-3|.|TRBJ2-7|.
CASSYYPEQYF
TGTGCCAGCAGTTATTACCCCGAGCAGTACTTC
>TRBV7-6|few|TRBJ2-7|.
CASSLMMGGYEQYF
TGTGCCAGCAGCTTAATGATGGGGGGCTACGAGCAGTACTTC
>TRBV7-2|many|TRBJ2-2|.
CASSLGQIWRRTGELFF
TGTGCCAGCAGCTTAGGGCAGATTTGGAGGAGGACCGGGGAGCTGTTTTTT
>TRBV7-8|few|TRBJ2-7|.
CASSLAAFSWEQYF
TGTGCCAGCAGCTTAGCGGCGTTCTCTTGGGAGCAGTACTTC
>TRBV25-1|few|TRBJ2-2|.
CASSGRDILNTGELFF
TGTGCCAGCAGTGGGAGGGACATACTGAACACCGGGGAGCTGTTTTTT
>TRBV25-1|.|TRBJ1-5|TRBD1
CASSVGQGNQPQHF
TGTGCCAGCAGTGTCGGACAGGGCAATCAGCCCCAGCATTTT
>TRBV7-3|once|TRBJ2-1|.
CASSHDRSGEQFF
TGTGCCAGCAGCCATGACAGGTCAGGGGAGCAGTTCTTC
>TRBV5-6|.|TRBJ2-3|.
CASSLPPGGRVTDTQYF
TGTGCCAGCAGCCTACCACCAGGGGGGCGCGTAACAGATACGCAGTATTTT
>TRBV29-1|.|TRBJ2-7|.
CSAYFSDGTYEQYF
TGCAGCGCATACTTCTCGGACGGGACCTACGAGCAGTACTTC
>TRBV2|few|TRBJ2-3|TRBD2
CASNGLAGIPSTDTQYF
TGTGCCAGCAATGGGCTAGCGGGGATACCTAGCACAGATACGCAGTATTTT
>TRBV14|few|TRBJ1-4|.
CASSSNSNIGSNEKLFF
TGTGCCAGCAGCTCTAACTCCAATATCGGGTCTAATGAAAAACTGTTTTTT
>TRBV7-9|.|TRBJ1-1|.
CASSLMGGTEAFF
TGTGCCAGCAGCTTAATGGGGGGCACTGAAGCTTTCTTT
>TRBV12-3/TRBV12-4|few|TRBJ2-5|.
CASRPWTEQETQYF
TGTGCCAGCAGACCCTGGACGGAGCAAGAGACCCAGTACTTC
>TRBV27|many|TRBJ2-7|.
CASSLRTGISYEQYF
TGTGCCAGCAGTTTAAGGACGGGAATCTCCTACGAGCAGTACTTC
>TRBV28|few|TRBJ2-1|TRBD1
CASTLATGGFDEQFF
TGTGCCAGCACCCTAGCGACAGGGGGGTTCGATGAGCAGTTCTTC
>TRBV4-1|.|TRBJ1-1|TRBD1
CATTRDRVFTEAFF
TGCGCCACAACTAGAGACAGGGTGTTCACTGAAGCTTTCTTT
>TRBV2|.|TRBJ1-1|.
CASTDKYTEAFF
TGTGCCAGCACGGACAAATACACTGAAGCTTTCTTT
>TRBV4-1|.|TRBJ2-7|.
CASSQERQLIYEQYF
TGCGCCAGCAGCCAAGAACGACAGCTGATCTACGAGCAGTACTTC
>TRBV6-2/TRBV6-3|few|TRBJ1-5|TRBD1
CASRSSQGAQPQHF
TGTGCCAGCAGGTCTTCACAGGGGGCTCAGCCCCAGCATTTT
>TRBV7-3|few|TRBJ1-1|TRBD1
CASSLTGTANTEAFF
TGTGCCAGCAGCTTAACGGGGACAGCGAACACTGAAGCTTTCTTT
>TRBV11-2|few|TRBJ2-5|TRBD1
CASSPRTGTLAETQYF
TGTGCCAGCAGCCCCCGGACAGGGACCCTAGCCGAGACCCAGTACTTC
>TRBV7-9|.|TRBJ2-1|TRBD2
CASSQASSGRDNEQFF
TGTGCCAGCAGCCAAGCGTCTAGCGGCAGAGACAATGAGCAGTTCTTC
>TRBV6-2/TRBV6-3|.|TRBJ2-7|TRBD1
CASKTGTYEQYF
TGTGCCAGCAAGACAGGGACCTACGAGCAGTACTTC
>TRBV28|.|TRBJ2-3|TRBD2
CATGTSGPSTDTQYF
TGTGCCACCGGGACTAGCGGGCCGAGCACAGATACGCAGTATTTT
>TRBV20-1|.|TRBJ1-2|TRBD1
CSARERKGAEGYTF
TGCAGTGCTAGAGAGCGGAAGGGGGCTGAGGGCTACACCTTC
>TRBV2|.|TRBJ1-2|.
CASNNRPGYTF
TGTGCCAGCAACAATCGTCCTGGCTACACCTTC